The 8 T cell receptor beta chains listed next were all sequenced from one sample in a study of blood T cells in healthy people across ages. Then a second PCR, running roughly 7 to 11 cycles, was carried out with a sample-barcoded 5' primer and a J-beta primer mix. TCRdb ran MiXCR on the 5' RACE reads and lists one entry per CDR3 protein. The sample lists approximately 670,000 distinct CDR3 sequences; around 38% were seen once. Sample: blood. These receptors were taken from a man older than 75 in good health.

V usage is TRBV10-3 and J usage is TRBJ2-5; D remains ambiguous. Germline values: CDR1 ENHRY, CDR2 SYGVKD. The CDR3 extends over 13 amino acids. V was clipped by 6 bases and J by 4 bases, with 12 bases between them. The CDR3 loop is CAIRGPKGETQYF. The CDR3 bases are TGTGCCATCAGGGGCCCAAAGGGAGAGACCCAGTACTTC.

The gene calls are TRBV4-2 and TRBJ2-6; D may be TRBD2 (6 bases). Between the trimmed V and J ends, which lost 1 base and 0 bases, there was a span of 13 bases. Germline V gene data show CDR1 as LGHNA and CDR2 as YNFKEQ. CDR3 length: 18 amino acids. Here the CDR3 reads CASSQARGPSSGANVLTF. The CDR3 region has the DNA TGTGCCAGCAGCCAAGCGCGGGGACCGTCCTCTGGGGCCAACGTCCTGACTTTC.

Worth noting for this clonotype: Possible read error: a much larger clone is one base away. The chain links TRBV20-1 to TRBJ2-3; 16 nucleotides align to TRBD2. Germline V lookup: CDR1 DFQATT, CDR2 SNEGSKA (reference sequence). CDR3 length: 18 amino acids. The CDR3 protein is CSTLGLAGGHRYADTQYF. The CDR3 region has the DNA TGCAGCACTCTGGGACTAGCGGGGGGGCACAGATACGCAGATACGCAGTATTTT.

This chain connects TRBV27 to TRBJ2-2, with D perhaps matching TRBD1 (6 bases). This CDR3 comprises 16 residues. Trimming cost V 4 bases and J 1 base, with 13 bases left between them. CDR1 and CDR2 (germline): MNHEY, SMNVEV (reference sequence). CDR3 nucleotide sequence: TGTGCCAGCAGTTCGAAAACGGGACAGAACACCGGGGAGCTGTTTTTT. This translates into CASSSKTGQNTGELFF.

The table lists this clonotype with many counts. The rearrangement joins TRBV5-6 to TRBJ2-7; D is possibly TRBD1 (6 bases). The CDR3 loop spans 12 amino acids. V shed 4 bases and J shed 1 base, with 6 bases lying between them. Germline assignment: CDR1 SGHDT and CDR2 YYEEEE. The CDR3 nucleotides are TGTGCCAGCAGCGGACAGTCCTACGAGCAGTACTTC. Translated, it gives CASSGQSYEQYF. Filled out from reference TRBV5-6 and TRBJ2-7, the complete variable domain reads DAGVTQSPTHLIKTRGQQVTLRCSPKSGHDTVSWYQQALGQGPQFIFQYYEEEERQRGNFPDRFSGHQFPNYSSELNVNALLLGDSALYLCASSGQSYEQYFGPGTRLTVT.

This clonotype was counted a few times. The CDR3 here is CASSPSGLAGVSEETQYF. CDR3 bases: TGTGCCAGCAGCCCGTCCGGACTAGCGGGAGTGTCTGAGGAGACCCAGTACTTC. The chain employs TRBV7-3 and TRBJ2-5, with TRBD2 matching over 13 bases. Trimming cost V 5 bases and J 5 bases; bases outside gene matches: 14. There are 18 residues in the CDR3. CDR1 is SGHTA and CDR2 is FQGTGA in the germline V gene.

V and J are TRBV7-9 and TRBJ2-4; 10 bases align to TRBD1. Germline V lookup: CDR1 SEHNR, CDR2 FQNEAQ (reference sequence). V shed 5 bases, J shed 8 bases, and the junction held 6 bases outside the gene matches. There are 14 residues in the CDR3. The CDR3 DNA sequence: TGTGCCAGCAGCCGTAGGACAGGGGGAGACATTCAGTACTTC. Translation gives CASSRRTGGDIQYF.

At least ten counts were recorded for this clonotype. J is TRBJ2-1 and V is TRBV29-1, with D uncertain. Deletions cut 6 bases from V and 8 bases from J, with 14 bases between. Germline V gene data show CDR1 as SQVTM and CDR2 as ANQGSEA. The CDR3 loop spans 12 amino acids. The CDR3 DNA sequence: TGCAGCGTCGGTGGGGTAGTTCATGAGCAGTTCTTC. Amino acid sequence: CSVGGVVHEQFF.